The source of this TCR beta chain is a study of post-analysis software for immune sequencing data. The wider study: The courses of disease that were included comprised relapsing-remitting, secondary progressive and progressive-relapsing multiple sclerosis. Points from the study as a whole: There was significantly lower normalized Chao1 diversity in multiple sclerosis patients than in controls. Patients had higher frequencies than controls of about five TRBV segments, including TRBV5-6, TRBV5-1 and TRBV20-1.

Unique molecular identifiers tagged the TCR beta cDNA libraries. One entry per CDR3 protein results from TCRdb running MiXCR on the PCR reads. Here the sample spans roughly 600,000 distinct CDR3 sequences, about 40% being singletons. CDR1 SGHVS and CDR2 FNYEAQ come from the germline V gene. V was shortened by 4 bases and J by 2 bases, with 11 bases between the two germline ends. CDR3 length: 14 amino acids. This clonotype was recorded a few times. The antigen remains unidentified. This TCR was sampled from a girl between 5 and 17 years old with multiple sclerosis. The gene calls are TRBV7-6 and TRBJ2-5, with D maybe TRBD1 (5 bases). Specimen: blood. CDR3 sequence: CASSSTDSQETQYF. CDR3 DNA: TGTGCCAGCAGCTCGACAGATTCTCAAGAGACCCAGTACTTC.